Below are 24 T cell receptor beta chains sequenced from a single sample in a study of shared clonotypes between healthy human individuals. Measured with immunoSEQ multiplex PCR; TCRdb has only the in-frame clones, and not every one. Of 2.5 million or so clones listed, about 92% are singletons. The sample comprised naive CD4+ T cells sorted from blood. Subset of the sample: CD45RA+ positively selected. The receptors stem from a man younger than 35 in good health.

V gene TRBV6-5 combines with J gene TRBJ2-1; 12 positions match TRBD1. This CDR3 comprises 15 residues. Trimming cost V 7 bases and J 8 bases; bases outside gene matches: 9. Germline V gene sequence: CDR1 MNHEY, CDR2 SVGAGI. CDR3 bases: TGTGCCAGCAACTACCGGGACAGGGGGCCCTATGAGCAGTTCTTC. This translates into CASNYRDRGPYEQFF.

The chain has TRBV6-5 and TRBJ2-6, with D unclear. The CDR3 consists of 15 residues. V lost 4 bases, J lost 3 bases, and 10 bases lay in between. From germline, CDR1 is MNHEY and CDR2 SVGAGI. CDR3 in amino acids: CASSFSVSGANVLTF. The CDR3, as DNA: TGTGCCAGCAGTTTTTCTGTAAGTGGGGCCAACGTCCTGACTTTC.

The gene calls are TRBV27 and TRBJ2-3; D unclear. Trimming removed 0 bases from V and 0 bases from J, with 7 bases in between. This CDR3 has 15 residues. Germline lookup yields CDR1 MNHEY and CDR2 SMNVEV (reference sequence). The CDR3 reads CASSLSHPSTDTQYF. The DNA of the CDR3 is TGTGCCAGCAGTTTATCTCATCCTAGCACAGATACGCAGTATTTT.

This chain joins TRBV7-9 and TRBJ2-2; the D is unclear. CDR3 length: 12 amino acids. Trimming removed 6 bases at V and 8 bases at J, with 10 bases between. In germline, CDR1 is SEHNR, CDR2 FQNEAQ (reference sequence). The CDR3 spells CASRELSGELFF. CDR3 bases: TGTGCCAGCAGGGAATTGTCGGGGGAGCTGTTTTTT.

This clone showed up just once. The rearrangement links TRBV19 to TRBJ2-1, with D perhaps matching TRBD2 (7 bases). The CDR3 contains 15 residues. The germline V gene encodes CDR1 LNHDA and CDR2 SQIVND (reference sequence). V was clipped by 2 bases and J by 4 bases, with 12 bases between them. DNA for the CDR3: TGTGCCAGTAGTATAAAAGGGGGAGGGTACAATGAGCAGTTCTTC. This encodes CASSIKGGGYNEQFF.

This chain uses TRBV7-9 with TRBJ2-1; D may be TRBD1 or TRBD2 (5 bases each). V dropped 1 base and J dropped 0 bases, with 7 bases sitting between them. CDR3 length: 15 residues. Germline CDR1 reads SEHNR; CDR2 reads FQNEAQ (reference sequence). CDR3 sequence: CASSLVGVSYNEQFF. The CDR3 nucleotides are TGTGCCAGCAGCTTAGTGGGGGTCTCCTACAATGAGCAGTTCTTC.

Turning to this clone: The same CDR3 arises from other DNA sequences in this sample as well. The chain carries TRBV6-5 and TRBJ2-2; maybe TRBD2 (5 bases). Germline V CDR1 and CDR2: MNHEY, SVGAGI. Trimming shortened V by 6 bases and J by 7 bases, and 6 bases separated the two germline ends. The length of the CDR3 is 11 residues. This CDR3 is CASRRVGELFF. The CDR3 DNA follows: TGTGCCAGCAGGCGGGTCGGGGAGCTGTTTTTT.

This clone was counted between two and nine times. The chain employs TRBV18 and TRBJ1-1; D unresolved. The germline gives CDR1 KGHSH, CDR2 LQKENI. The CDR3 has 11 amino acids. V was clipped by 6 bases and J by 1 base, with 3 bases between them. The CDR3 coding sequence is TGTGCCAGCTCGGGGAACACTGAAGCTTTCTTT. Protein product: CASSGNTEAFF. The variable domain in full, completed from reference TRBV18 and TRBJ1-1, reads NAGVMQNPRHLVRRRGQEARLRCSPMKGHSHVYWYRQLPEEGLKFMVYLQKENIIDESGMPKERFSAEFPKEGPSILRIQQVVRGDSAAYFCASSGNTEAFFGQGTRLTVV.

The V call is TRBV6-1, the J call TRBJ2-5; TRBD2 might be the D (6 bases). CDR3 length equals 15 residues. With 4 bases removed from V and 5 bases from J, the gap between germline ends came to 17 bases. CDR1 is MNHNS and CDR2 is SASEGT in the germline V gene. CDR3 in DNA: TGTGCCAGCAGTGTTGGTTTTGCGGGAAGGGAGACCCAGTACTTC. Its protein is CASSVGFAGRETQYF.

The rearrangement joins TRBV30 to TRBJ2-7; TRBD2 aligns across 8 bases. Germline V gene data show CDR1 as GTSNPN and CDR2 as SVGIG (reference sequence). Germline trimming cut 4 bases from V and 4 bases from J; bases unmatched to any gene: 6. CDR3 size: 13 residues. As DNA, the CDR3 is TGTGCCTGGACGTCCGGGGGGGCATACGAGCAGTACTTC. This sequence encodes CAWTSGGAYEQYF.

The rearrangement links TRBV6-1 to TRBJ2-7, with D possibly called TRBD1 or TRBD2 (6 bases each). CDR1 is MNHNS, CDR2 SASEGT, per germline. The CDR3 spans 15 residues. V was trimmed by 9 bases and J by 3 bases, leaving 21 bases between them. The CDR3 DNA is TGTGCCAGTAGAAGCCCTGCCGGGGGCGTCTACGAGCAGTACTTC. As protein: CASRSPAGGVYEQYF.

The chain carries TRBV5-1 and TRBJ1-5; 8 positions agree with TRBD1. The CDR3 length is 18 residues. Germline V CDR1 and CDR2: SGHRS, YFSETQ. Unmatched junction bases numbered 8, after V lost 0 bases and J lost 0 bases. The CDR3 nucleotides are TGCGCCAGCAGCTTGGCACGGACAGGGTCCGATAGCAATCAGCCCCAGCATTTT. This sequence encodes CASSLARTGSDSNQPQHF. Variable domain in full (rest from reference TRBV5-1 and TRBJ1-5): KAGVTQTPRYLIKTRGQQVTLSCSPISGHRSVSWYQQTPGQGLQFLFEYFSETQRNKGNFPGRFSGRQFSNSRSEMNVSTLELGDSALYLCASSLARTGSDSNQPQHFGDGTRLSIL.

V usage is TRBV5-1 and J usage is TRBJ1-3; 8 bases are shared with TRBD1. Germline V gene data show CDR1 as SGHRS and CDR2 as YFSETQ. V trimming: 4 bases; J trimming: 0 bases; junction bases outside the gene matches: 9. The CDR3 spans 17 residues. The DNA for the CDR3 is TGCGCCAGCAGCCCAGTGACAGGGGCGCTCTCTGGAAACACCATATATTTT. This encodes CASSPVTGALSGNTIYF.

CDR3 sequence: CASSELSGGHGETQYF. The DNA for the CDR3 is TGTGCCAGCAGTGAGTTATCGGGGGGCCATGGAGAGACCCAGTACTTC. The gene calls are TRBV2 and TRBJ2-5, with D perhaps TRBD2 (7 bases). CDR1 and CDR2 (germline): SNHLY, FYNNEI. The CDR3 totals 16 residues. V gave up 3 bases and J gave up 4 bases, with 18 bases separating them. Together with reference TRBV2 and TRBJ2-5, the CDR3 gives the full variable domain: EPEVTQTPSHQVTQMGQEVILRCVPISNHLYFYWYRQILGQKVEFLVSFYNNEISEKSEIFDDQFSVERPDGSNFTLKIRSTKLEDSAMYFCASSELSGGHGETQYFGPGTRLLVL.

This clone came up once. The chain combines TRBV18 with TRBJ1-4; 7 bases align to TRBD1. This CDR3 spans 15 amino acids. Unmatched junction bases numbered 6, after V lost 3 bases and J lost 5 bases. The germline CDR1 and CDR2 sequences are KGHSH and LQKENI. The CDR3: CASSPRQGLNEKLFF. CDR3 nucleotide sequence: TGTGCCAGCTCACCGCGACAGGGCTTAAATGAAAAACTGTTTTTT.

The chain is built from TRBV5-1 and TRBJ2-7, with D perhaps matching TRBD2 (6 bases). This CDR3 has 15 residues. Per the germline V gene, CDR1 is SGHRS and CDR2 is YFSETQ. Trimming removed 4 bases from V and 5 bases from J, with 19 bases in between. The CDR3 DNA is TGCGCCAGCAGCCGCGGAGGGGCTGGTGGCGACGAGCAGTACTTC. Protein: CASSRGGAGGDEQYF.

The chain couples TRBV2 to TRBJ1-5; 10 nucleotides line up with TRBD1. With V trimmed by 7 bases and J by 6 bases, 3 bases remained unmatched. The CDR3 extends over 13 amino acids. The germline CDR1 and CDR2 sequences are SNHLY and FYNNEI. CDR3 bases: TGTGCCAGCAAGGGACAGGGGATTCAGCCCCAGCATTTT. Translating it yields CASKGQGIQPQHF.

This clone was seen a single time. The chain is built from TRBV10-3 and TRBJ2-7; TRBD1 might be the D (6 bases). The V end lost 4 bases, the J end lost 2 bases, and 15 bases lay between the germline ends. Germline CDR1 reads ENHRY; CDR2 reads SYGVKD. The CDR3 consists of 15 residues. CDR3 protein: CAISAGTQKAYEQYF. CDR3 DNA: TGTGCCATCAGTGCCGGGACACAGAAAGCCTACGAGCAGTACTTC.

This chain links TRBV6-1 with TRBJ2-7, with D maybe TRBD2 (6 bases). The germline V gene has CDR1 MNHNS and CDR2 SASEGT. The CDR3 contains 14 residues. Between the trimmed V and J ends, which lost 7 bases and 6 bases, there was a span of 19 bases. CDR3 DNA: TGTGCCAGCACCCTAATGGAGGGGCCGGGCGAGCAGTACTTC. Residues: CASTLMEGPGEQYF.

V gene TRBV11-2 combines with J gene TRBJ2-5; D remains ambiguous. Per germline, CDR1 SGHAT and CDR2 FQNNGV. There are 14 residues in the CDR3. Trimming stripped 3 bases from V and 7 bases from J, with 15 bases between. The CDR3 loop reads CASSFGPDMGTQYF. The DNA for the CDR3 is TGTGCCAGCAGCTTCGGGCCAGATATGGGGACCCAGTACTTC.

The gene calls are TRBV19 and TRBJ1-2; 7 bases line up with TRBD1. From germline, CDR1 is LNHDA and CDR2 SQIVND (reference sequence). This CDR3 is built from 14 residues. The V gene end was trimmed by 5 bases and the J gene end by 6 bases; junction bases not matched to a gene: 9. The CDR3 is CASSVPDRTHGYTF. The CDR3 DNA follows: TGTGCCAGTAGTGTGCCGGACAGGACTCATGGCTACACCTTC.

The chain employs TRBV5-1 and TRBJ1-1; D is undetermined. The CDR3 consists of 12 residues. Deletions cut 4 bases from V and 7 bases from J, with 11 bases between. Germline assignment: CDR1 SGHRS and CDR2 YFSETQ. The CDR3 DNA reads as TGCGCCAGCAGCGCCAATCCGTTTGAAGCTTTCTTT. Amino acids: CASSANPFEAFF. Combining the CDR3 with reference TRBV5-1 and TRBJ1-1 gives the whole variable domain KAGVTQTPRYLIKTRGQQVTLSCSPISGHRSVSWYQQTPGQGLQFLFEYFSETQRNKGNFPGRFSGRQFSNSRSEMNVSTLELGDSALYLCASSANPFEAFFGQGTRLTVV.

V is TRBV6-6 and J is TRBJ2-3; 7 bases match TRBD2. Germline CDR1 and CDR2: MNHNY and SVGAGI (reference sequence). The junction had 9 bases not matched to a gene; V was cut back by 4 bases and J by 2 bases. CDR3 size: 16 residues. CDR3 protein: CASSFSTSEVTDTQYF. CDR3 sequence (DNA): TGTGCCAGCAGTTTTTCCACTAGCGAGGTCACAGATACGCAGTATTTT.

This chain uses TRBV13 with TRBJ1-3, with TRBD1 matching over 7 bases. This CDR3 is built from 15 residues. J gave up 3 bases and V 1 base, and 3 bases lay outside the gene matches. Germline V lookup: CDR1 PRHDT, CDR2 FYEKMQ (reference sequence). The CDR3 nucleotides are TGTGCCAGCAGCTTAGACAGGGGAGGTGGAAACACCATATATTTT. Translating it yields CASSLDRGGGNTIYF.